Below are 22 T cell receptor beta chains sequenced from a single sample in a study of metastatic and nonmetastatic thyroid tumors. Among the patients, none had received any treatment before thyroid surgery. TCRdb reprocessed the PCR reads via MiXCR. The sample lists under 20,000 clones, around 28% occurring once. Material for sequencing was tumor tissue. These receptors were obtained from a male donor with papillary thyroid cancer or a benign thyroid nodule (not recorded which). Some clones in this sample may be carry-over from other donors' samples.

This clone was observed at least ten times. The rearrangement uses TRBV30 and TRBJ2-1, with D perhaps TRBD2 (6 bases). The germline gives CDR1 GTSNPN, CDR2 SVGIG (reference sequence). This CDR3 region has 14 residues. Deletions cut 1 base from V and 8 bases from J, with 15 bases between. The CDR3 is CAWSEGAGGDEQFF. Here the CDR3 DNA reads TGTGCCTGGAGTGAAGGGGCCGGCGGGGATGAGCAGTTCTTC.

This clone qualifies as medium-sized. V usage is TRBV20-1 and J usage is TRBJ2-1, with 8 bases identical to TRBD2. The CDR3 is 14 residues long. Looked up from germline, CDR1 is DFQATT and CDR2 is SNEGSKA (reference sequence). V shed 0 bases, J shed 9 bases, and the junction held 7 bases outside the gene matches. The CDR3 loop is CSARDGSGRSEQFF. CDR3 coding DNA: TGCAGTGCTAGAGATGGAAGCGGGAGATCTGAGCAGTTCTTC.

The chain uses TRBV7-8 and TRBJ2-5; 15 bases align to TRBD2. This CDR3 region has 16 residues. V gave up 4 bases and J gave up 4 bases; unmatched junction bases: 4. CDR1 and CDR2 from the germline V gene are SGHVS and FQNEAQ. CDR3 bases: TGTGCCAGCAGCTCCGGACTAGCGGGAGGGGGAGAGACCCAGTACTTC. Translating it yields CASSSGLAGGGETQYF.

The V gene is TRBV6-1, the J gene TRBJ2-7; D remains unclear. V lost 7 bases and J lost 0, with 10 bases in between. This CDR3 contains 13 residues. Germline V gives CDR1 MNHNS, CDR2 SASEGT. The CDR3 reads CASTLWSSYEQYF. CDR3 in DNA: TGTGCCAGCACACTCTGGAGCTCCTACGAGCAGTACTTC.

This clone was recorded a few times. The chain carries TRBV6-2 or TRBV6-3 and TRBJ1-5, with a possible D match to TRBD1 (6 bases). The CDR3 has 12 amino acids. The germline V gene has CDR1 MNHEY and CDR2 SVGEGT. Trimming pared 2 bases from V and 14 bases from J, leaving 13 bases between. CDR3 sequence (DNA): TGTGCCAGCAGTTACCTGGAAAGGGACAAGCATTTT. Protein product: CASSYLERDKHF.

This clone turned up a few times. The V gene is TRBV2, the J gene TRBJ2-7; D ambiguous. CDR1 and CDR2 from the germline V gene are SNHLY and FYNNEI. Trimming pared 5 bases from V and 2 bases from J, leaving 7 bases between. This CDR3 is 12 amino acids long. CDR3 in DNA: TGTGCCAGCAGTCGCCGACCCTACGAGCAGTACTTC. Protein: CASSRRPYEQYF.

Points on this clone: In this CDR3 the conserved last residue, phenylalanine or tryptophan, is missing, so a read error is likely. The chain carries TRBV20-1 and TRBJ2-3; D is ambiguous. V was cut by 3 bases and J by 0 bases, with 13 bases left in between. The CDR3 consists of 15 residues. Germline values: CDR1 DFQATT, CDR2 SNEGSKA (reference sequence). The CDR3, as DNA: TGCAGTGCTAGTAATGCAGGCGCTAGCACAGATACGCAGTATTAT. This codes for CSASNAGASTDTQYY.

The chain carries TRBV7-8 and TRBJ1-2, with D possibly matching TRBD1 (5 bases). V lost 0 bases, J lost 13 bases, and 12 bases lay in between. The CDR3 is 12 residues long. Germline values: CDR1 SGHVS, CDR2 FQNEAQ. CDR3 sequence: CASSLASQGFTF. The CDR3 nucleotides are TGTGCCAGCAGCTTAGCATCGCAGGGTTTCACCTTC. Full variable domain (outside the CDR3, taken from reference TRBV7-8 and TRBJ1-2): GAGVSQSPRYKVAKRGQDVALRCDPISGHVSLFWYQQALGQGPEFLTYFQNEAQLDKSGLPSDRFFAERPEGSVSTLKIQRTQQEDSAVYLCASSLASQGFTFGSGTRLTVV.

As to this clone: The germline gene is not matched at one end of the junction; a read error may be the cause. This sequence joins TRBV30 and TRBJ1-1, with D uncertain. CDR1 GTSNPN and CDR2 SVGIG come from the germline V gene (reference sequence). The CDR3 is 12 amino acids. CDR3 amino acids: CVWSVPNRQAFF. In DNA form, the CDR3 reads TGTGTCTGGAGTGTACCTAACAGACAAGCTTTCTTT.

The chain uses TRBV11-2 and TRBJ2-1; 7 bases line up with TRBD2. With V trimmed by 5 bases and J by 7 bases, 8 bases remained unmatched. Germline V lookup: CDR1 SGHAT, CDR2 FQNNGV. The CDR3 runs 14 residues. The CDR3 nucleotides are TGTGCCAGCAGCCCAGGGACTACCCGAAATGAGCAGTTCTTC. Its protein product is CASSPGTTRNEQFF.

This clone was recorded many times. The chain employs TRBV5-1 and TRBJ2-7; D is perhaps TRBD2 (6 bases). This CDR3 is built from 21 residues. Per the germline V gene, CDR1 is SGHRS and CDR2 is YFSETQ. Trimming removed 0 bases from V and 2 bases from J, with 30 bases in between. CDR3 bases: TGCGCCAGCAGCTTGGGGGGCATGATTTGGAGGGAAAGACTAGATACCTACGAGCAGTACTTC. This sequence encodes CASSLGGMIWRERLDTYEQYF.

This clone was picked up a small number of times. The V and J genes are TRBV2 and TRBJ2-3; D call uncertain. This CDR3 contains 14 residues. The germline CDR1 and CDR2 sequences are SNHLY and FYNNEI. The ends were cut back, 6 bases at V and 2 bases at J, with 12 bases in the middle. CDR3 amino acids: CASRAYLATDTQYF. The CDR3 DNA follows: TGTGCCAGCAGGGCCTACTTAGCCACAGATACGCAGTATTTT.

The chain joins TRBV14 to TRBJ1-3; 7 bases align to TRBD1. The junction had 3 bases not matched to a gene; V was cut back by 3 bases and J by 4 bases. The germline gives CDR1 SGHDN, CDR2 FVKESK. This CDR3 is 14 amino acids long. CDR3 sequence reads: CASSQNRGGNTIYF. The CDR3 nucleotides are TGTGCCAGCAGCCAGAACAGGGGCGGAAACACCATATATTTT.

There are a few counts of this clone. The chain employs TRBV19 and TRBJ1-4; no reliable D call. Between the trimmed V and J ends, which lost 5 bases and 0 bases, there was a span of 7 bases. The V gene's germline CDR1 is LNHDA and CDR2 SQIVND (reference sequence). CDR3 size: 14 residues. The CDR3 sequence: CASSWVATNEKLFF. The CDR3 nucleotides read TGTGCCAGTAGTTGGGTAGCAACTAATGAAAAACTGTTTTTT.

This clone was counted ten times or more. This rearrangement joins TRBV10-3 to TRBJ2-3; 7 bases map to TRBD2. After removal of 8 bases from V and 2 bases from J, the junction contained 4 bases not matched to a gene. CDR1 is ENHRY, CDR2 SYGVKD, per germline. The CDR3 is 13 residues long. The CDR3 DNA is TGTGCCATCCGGGGGGATGCCACAGATACGCAGTATTTT. Translation: CAIRGDATDTQYF.

The genes are TRBV6-2 or TRBV6-3 and TRBJ2-5; the D is unclear. With 4 bases removed from V and 2 bases from J, the gap between germline ends came to 5 bases. From germline, CDR1 is MNHEY and CDR2 SVGEGT. This CDR3 region has 12 residues. The CDR3, as DNA: TGTGCCAGCAGTTTCTCTCAAGAGACCCAGTACTTC. Residues: CASSFSQETQYF.

With respect to this clone: At one of its ends the junction is not consistent with the germline gene, which may arise from a read error. The chain couples TRBV27 to TRBJ1-2; D not certain. Germline loops: CDR1 MNHEY, CDR2 SMNVEV (reference sequence). The CDR3 covers 15 residues. CDR3 bases: TGTGCCAGCAGTTTATCTTCCGGGTTGATGTATGGTTACACCTTC. Protein product: CASSLSSGLMYGYTF.

The CDR3 loop reads CASSQRQGLGTEAFF. For the CDR3, the DNA is TGCGCCAGCAGCCAAAGACAGGGGCTGGGCACTGAAGCTTTCTTT. The chain uses TRBV5-1 and TRBJ1-1, with 8 bases lining up with TRBD1. The CDR3 has 15 amino acids. Trimming took 4 bases from V and 4 from J; bases not matched to a gene: 9. The germline gives CDR1 SGHRS, CDR2 YFSETQ.

The sample holds many counts of this clone. This rearrangement joins TRBV5-1 to TRBJ1-3; no definite D call. The CDR3 runs to 16 residues. Germline CDR1 reads SGHRS; CDR2 reads YFSETQ. V lost 2 bases to trimming and J lost 3 bases, with 15 bases between them. CDR3 protein: CASSLGNWNSGNTIYF. The CDR3, as DNA: TGCGCCAGCAGCTTAGGGAATTGGAACAGTGGAAACACCATATATTTT.

This clone appeared a few times. The same CDR3 is also encoded by other DNA sequences in this sample. The genes are TRBV24-1 and TRBJ2-1, with D uncertain. The length of the CDR3 is 12 residues. Deletions cut 5 bases from V and 6 bases from J, with 7 bases between. Germline V gene sequence: CDR1 KGHDR, CDR2 SFDVKD. The CDR3 coding sequence is TGTGCCACCAGTGGATGGAGCAATGAGCAGTTCTTC. As protein: CATSGWSNEQFF.

Of note for this clone: Just one base apart from a much larger clone, this may be a read error. The V call is TRBV11-2, the J call TRBJ2-3; no firm D call. Per the germline V gene, CDR1 is SGHAT and CDR2 is FQNNGV. The CDR3 is 14 amino acids. V was trimmed by 2 bases and J by 7 bases, leaving 13 bases between them. The CDR3 bases are TGTGCCAGCAGCTTACTTCCGGAAGCATATACGCAGTATTTT. Its protein product is CASSLLPEAYTQYF.

This clone qualifies as medium-sized. The V and J genes are TRBV20-1 and TRBJ2-1; 11 bases map to TRBD1. V dropped 3 bases and J dropped 0; count of bases not matched to a gene: 4. The germline gives CDR1 DFQATT, CDR2 SNEGSKA (reference sequence). The CDR3 loop spans 16 amino acids. The CDR3, as DNA: TGCAGTGCTAGGGGACAGGGGGTTTCCTCCTACAATGAGCAGTTCTTC. Protein sequence: CSARGQGVSSYNEQFF.